A single sample gave rise to the 9 T cell receptor beta chains below, sequenced in a study of T cell responses to AZD1222 COVID-19 vaccine. Using immunoSEQ multiplex PCR, the repertoire was profiled, and TCRdb retains in-frame clones only, with some absent. The sample shows 140,000 to 150,000 clones, 80% to 90% of them seen only once. Sequenced here: peripheral blood, sampled on day 0 of AZD1222 vaccination. These receptors originate from an adult in good health.

This chain connects TRBV4-2 to TRBJ2-5, with 10 bases fitting TRBD2. There are 18 residues in the CDR3. Unmatched junction bases numbered 12, after V lost 0 bases and J lost 5 bases. Germline-derived CDR1 and CDR2 are LGHNA and YNFKEQ. CDR3: CASSQERGSGGSRETQYF. The CDR3 nucleotides read TGTGCCAGCAGCCAAGAGAGGGGTAGCGGGGGGAGCAGGGAGACCCAGTACTTC.

This chain links TRBV27 with TRBJ1-5, with no clear D. The germline V gene encodes CDR1 MNHEY and CDR2 SMNVEV (reference sequence). V lost 8 bases and J lost 2, with 4 bases in between. The CDR3 spans 11 residues. Here the CDR3 reads CASGGNQPQHF. The CDR3 DNA reads as TGTGCCAGCGGTGGCAATCAGCCCCAGCATTTT.

The rearrangement uses TRBV19 and TRBJ2-7; 7 bases fit TRBD2. V was clipped by 3 bases and J by 2 bases; unmatched bases: 7. The CDR3 totals 15 residues. Germline V gene lookup returns CDR1 LNHDA and CDR2 SQIVND (reference sequence). The chain's CDR3 is CASSIRAGAPYEQYF. The CDR3 bases are TGTGCCAGTAGTATCCGGGCGGGAGCCCCCTACGAGCAGTACTTC. Using reference TRBV19 and TRBJ2-7 for the parts outside the CDR3, the full variable domain is DGGITQSPKYLFRKEGQNVTLSCEQNLNHDAMYWYRQDPGQGLRLIYYSQIVNDFQKGDIAEGYSVSREKKESFPLTVTSAQKNPTAFYLCASSIRAGAPYEQYFGPGTRLTVT.

This chain links TRBV7-2 with TRBJ2-7, with 9 bases identical to TRBD2. The V segment lost 3 bases and the J segment 3 bases; nucleotides outside the gene matches: 3. The CDR3 has 14 amino acids. Germline assignment: CDR1 SGHTA and CDR2 FQGNSA. CDR3 sequence (DNA): TGTGCCAGCAGCTTTCTAGCGGGGAGCTACGAGCAGTACTTC. It translates to CASSFLAGSYEQYF.

The chain has TRBV27 and TRBJ1-1; D not resolved. Germline lookup yields CDR1 MNHEY and CDR2 SMNVEV (reference sequence). V was trimmed by 1 base and J by 4 bases, leaving 7 bases between them. The CDR3 is 13 amino acids. CDR3 sequence reads: CASSLYWGTEAFF. The DNA for the CDR3 is TGTGCCAGCAGTTTATACTGGGGCACTGAAGCTTTCTTT.

J is TRBJ2-3 and V is TRBV24-1, with TRBD2 as a possible D gene (6 bases). The V gene's germline CDR1 is KGHDR and CDR2 SFDVKD. The CDR3 covers 16 residues. V lost 5 bases and J lost 2, with 16 bases in between. CDR3 sequence: CATSGPGLPTTDTQYF. CDR3 DNA sequence: TGTGCCACCAGTGGGCCTGGACTACCAACCACAGATACGCAGTATTTT.

The chain recombines TRBV7-9 with TRBJ2-1; 11 bases are a match to TRBD2. The CDR3 length is 13 residues. Germline CDR1 SEHNR, CDR2 FQNEAQ (reference sequence). The V segment lost 11 bases and the J segment 4 bases; nucleotides outside the gene matches: 4. As DNA, the CDR3 is TGTGCCGGCGTAGCGGGAGGGTACAATGAGCAGTTCTTC. This sequence encodes CAGVAGGYNEQFF.

V and J are TRBV5-4 and TRBJ1-4, with D tentatively TRBD1 (5 bases). V was trimmed by 3 bases and J by 8 bases, leaving 14 bases between them. From germline, CDR1 is SGHNT and CDR2 YYREEE (reference sequence). This CDR3 has 14 amino acids. The CDR3 DNA sequence: TGTGCCAGCAGCTCAGGGACCCGGAGCGAAAAACTGTTTTTT. Translation: CASSSGTRSEKLFF.

V gene TRBV7-2 combines with J gene TRBJ1-1; no definite D call. The germline gives CDR1 SGHTA, CDR2 FQGNSA. The CDR3 runs to 13 residues. V lost 6 bases and J 0 bases, leaving 8 bases between the germline ends. The CDR3 spells CASRGNMNTEAFF. The DNA for the CDR3 is TGTGCCAGCAGGGGGAACATGAACACTGAAGCTTTCTTT.